Listed here are 5 T cell receptor beta chains from one sample, sequenced in a study of a mutant IDH1 vaccine in newly diagnosed glioma. What these receptors recognize is not known. Regarding time point: week 5, during vaccination. In the vaccine, a single dose held 300 ug of the mutant IDH1 20-mer peptide, along with topical imiquimod. Sequencing was performed with immunoSEQ multiplex PCR; in TCRdb, only in-frame clones are kept and a portion is missing. This sample has tens of thousands of clones; just under 80% occur once, and the top ten carry under 2%. The sample in question was PBMCs, obtained from a glioma patient whose treatment included an IDH1 peptide vaccine. The receptors were sampled from a woman aged 40-49 years with glioma.

V usage is TRBV7-2 and J usage is TRBJ2-5; D unresolved. This CDR3 region has 13 residues. V dropped 0 bases and J dropped 5 bases, with 7 bases sitting between them. CDR1 and CDR2 from the germline V gene are SGHTA and FQGNSA. CDR3 nucleotide sequence: TGTGCCAGCAGCTTAGCGAGTTACGAGACCCAGTACTTC. This codes for CASSLASYETQYF.

This clone has more than one count but fewer than ten. V usage is TRBV6-6 and J usage is TRBJ1-5; D is undetermined. The germline V and J ends were trimmed by 3 bases and 1 base, with 7 bases remaining between them. The CDR3 covers 14 residues. CDR1 is MNHNY, CDR2 SVGAGI, per germline (reference sequence). The CDR3 nucleotides read TGTGCCAGCAGTTATCGGAACAGCAATCAGCCCCAGCATTTT. Translating it yields CASSYRNSNQPQHF.

The chain joins TRBV5-1 to TRBJ2-7; D ambiguous. The V gene lost 1 base and the J gene lost 5 bases, with 10 bases spanning the gap. Germline loops: CDR1 SGHRS, CDR2 YFSETQ. CDR3 size: 13 residues. CDR3 region: CASSLKVWDEQYF. Here the CDR3 DNA reads TGCGCCAGCAGCTTGAAAGTTTGGGACGAGCAGTACTTC.

Only one count was recorded for this clone. The chain combines TRBV29-1 with TRBJ2-7; TRBD1 or TRBD2 may be the D gene (5 bases each). V dropped 4 bases and J dropped 1 base, with 11 bases sitting between them. CDR1 and CDR2 (germline): SQVTM, ANQGSEA. The CDR3 contains 13 residues. The chain's CDR3 is CSVVGTGSYEQYF. CDR3 nucleotide sequence: TGCAGCGTTGTAGGGACCGGATCCTACGAGCAGTACTTC.

The chain couples TRBV5-1 to TRBJ2-3, with D possibly being TRBD1 (5 bases). Germline V gives CDR1 SGHRS, CDR2 YFSETQ. The CDR3 is 15 residues long. V shed 1 base and J shed 5 bases, with 14 bases lying between them. CDR3 DNA: TGCGCCAGCAGCTTGTGGACGACTCAGGGAGATACGCAGTATTTT. Translating it yields CASSLWTTQGDTQYF.